The clone carrying this T cell receptor beta chain appeared a few times. CDR1 is MGHRA, CDR2 YSYEKL, per germline. Trimming removed 1 base from V and 0 bases from J, with 11 bases in between. The CDR3 runs 16 residues. The sample is drawn from a study of patients and donors after allogeneic stem cell transplantation. TCRdb ran MiXCR on the RT-PCR reads and lists one entry per CDR3 protein. The sample comprises about 960,000 distinct CDR3 sequences, around 17% of which are singletons, and roughly 6% rests with the top ten. The chain combines TRBV4-1 with TRBJ2-3, with D unclear. The sequenced material came from blood, either unsorted or a sorted T cell fraction (not recorded which). The receptor was derived from a human donor who was either an allogeneic HSCT recipient or a stem cell or donor lymphocyte infusion donor (not recorded which). It is not recorded whose cells these are; they may come from a transplant donor. The CDR3 region is CASSQVSQPSTDTQYF. The CDR3 DNA is TGCGCCAGCAGCCAAGTATCCCAGCCCAGCACAGATACGCAGTATTTT.